Included here is one TCR beta chain sequence, with context. These data originate in a study of human T cells and chemical hapten exposure. V shed 6 bases and J shed 5 bases, with 7 bases lying between them. CDR1 MDHEN and CDR2 SYDVKM come from the germline V gene. The CDR3 contains 11 residues. Stated time point: patch test 1, 2 weeks after DPC sensitization. Described treatment: therapeutic diphenylcyclopropenone sensitization with weekly scalp DPC. Patch tests were applied only after blood draws. In TCRdb, the RACE reads were re-called with MiXCR into one record per CDR3 protein. The table includes approximately 82,000 distinct CDR3 sequences, roughly a tenth detected once.

This receptor was identified in a man between 40 and 49 years old with alopecia areata. Some clones in this sample may be carry-over from other donors' samples. The rearrangement links TRBV28 to TRBJ2-5; a possible D gene is TRBD2 (5 bases). The material sequenced was whole blood, taken in connection with sensitization to the hapten diphenylcyclopropenone (DPC). CDR3 sequence (DNA): TGTGCCAGCAGCCGCGGGGAGACCCAGTACTTC. This codes for CASSRGETQYF.